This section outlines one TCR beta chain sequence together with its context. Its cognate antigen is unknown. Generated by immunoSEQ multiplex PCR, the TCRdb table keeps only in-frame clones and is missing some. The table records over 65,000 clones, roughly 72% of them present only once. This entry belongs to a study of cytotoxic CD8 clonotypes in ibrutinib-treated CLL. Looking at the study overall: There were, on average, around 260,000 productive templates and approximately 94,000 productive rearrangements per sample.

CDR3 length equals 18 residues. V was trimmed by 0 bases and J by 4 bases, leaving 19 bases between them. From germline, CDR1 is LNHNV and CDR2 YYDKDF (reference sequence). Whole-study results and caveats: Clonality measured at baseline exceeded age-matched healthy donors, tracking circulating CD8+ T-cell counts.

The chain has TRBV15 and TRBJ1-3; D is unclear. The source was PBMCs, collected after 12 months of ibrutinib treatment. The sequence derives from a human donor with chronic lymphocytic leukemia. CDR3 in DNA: TGTGCCACCAGCAGAGATAAGGGCAACATTGGGATGGGAAACACCATATATTTT. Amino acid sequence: CATSRDKGNIGMGNTIYF.